This T cell receptor beta chain was found in a study of identical twins. Study-level results: While abundant cord blood beta clonotypes carried fewer insertions, memory repertoires showed no such pattern.

The sample holds many counts of this clonotype. Its target is not known. This CDR3 is 15 amino acids long. CDR1 and CDR2 (germline): ENHRY, SYGVKD. V lost 6 bases, J lost 2 bases, and 5 bases stayed unmatched. TCRdb reprocessed the 5' RACE reads with MiXCR, giving one entry per CDR3 protein. Of about 890,000 distinct CDR3 sequences in the sample, around 12% are singletons; the top ten hold roughly 1.5%. These data were also reused for a study on yellow fever vaccine responses in identical twins. As that report states: Reportedly, the T cell response mounted by twins to vaccine seemed partly convergent, partly personalized.

This sequence originates from a woman between 18 and 30 years old in good health. The specimen was PBMCs. The chain carries TRBV10-3 and TRBJ2-5; 11 bases agree with TRBD2. The CDR3 DNA follows: TGTGCCATCAGCGGACTAGCGGGTGGGCAAGAGACCCAGTACTTC. This encodes CAISGLAGGQETQYF.